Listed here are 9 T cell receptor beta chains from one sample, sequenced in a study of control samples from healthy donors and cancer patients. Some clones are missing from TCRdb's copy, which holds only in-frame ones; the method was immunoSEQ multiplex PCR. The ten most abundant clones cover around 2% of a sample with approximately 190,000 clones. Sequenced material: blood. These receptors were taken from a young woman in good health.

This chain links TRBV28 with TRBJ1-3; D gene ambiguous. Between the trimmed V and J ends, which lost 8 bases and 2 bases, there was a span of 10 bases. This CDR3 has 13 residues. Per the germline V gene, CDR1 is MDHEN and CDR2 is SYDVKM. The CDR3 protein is CASHTGTGNTIYF. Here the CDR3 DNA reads TGTGCCAGCCATACTGGAACTGGAAACACCATATATTTT.

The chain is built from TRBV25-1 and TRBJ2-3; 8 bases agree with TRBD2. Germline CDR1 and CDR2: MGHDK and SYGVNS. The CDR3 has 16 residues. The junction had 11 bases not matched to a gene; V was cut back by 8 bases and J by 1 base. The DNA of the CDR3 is TGTGCCAGCCCCACGGTGCGAGCGGGGGGCACAGATACGCAGTATTTT. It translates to CASPTVRAGGTDTQYF.

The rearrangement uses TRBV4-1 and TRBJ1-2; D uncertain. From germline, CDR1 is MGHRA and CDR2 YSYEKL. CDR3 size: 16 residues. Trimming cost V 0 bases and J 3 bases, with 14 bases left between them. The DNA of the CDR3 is TGCGCCAGCAGCCAAGATCTGTCGCAGCCTTACTATGGCTACACCTTC. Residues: CASSQDLSQPYYGYTF.

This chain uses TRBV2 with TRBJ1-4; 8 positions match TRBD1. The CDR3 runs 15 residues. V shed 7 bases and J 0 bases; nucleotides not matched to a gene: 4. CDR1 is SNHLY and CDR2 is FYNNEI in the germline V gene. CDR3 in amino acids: CASKGQASTNEKLFF. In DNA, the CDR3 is TGTGCCAGCAAGGGACAGGCGTCAACTAATGAAAAACTGTTTTTT.

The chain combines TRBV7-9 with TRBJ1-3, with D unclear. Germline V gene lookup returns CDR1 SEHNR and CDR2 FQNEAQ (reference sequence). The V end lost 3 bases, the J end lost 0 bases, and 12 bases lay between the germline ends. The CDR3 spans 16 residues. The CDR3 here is CASSFFSLTSGNTIYF. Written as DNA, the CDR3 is TGTGCCAGCAGCTTCTTTAGCCTCACCTCTGGAAACACCATATATTTT.

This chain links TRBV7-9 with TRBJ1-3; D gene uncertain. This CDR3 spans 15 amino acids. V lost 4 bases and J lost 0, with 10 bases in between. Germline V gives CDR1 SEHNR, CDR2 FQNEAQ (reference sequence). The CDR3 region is CASSSRLNSGNTIYF. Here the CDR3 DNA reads TGTGCCAGCAGCTCAAGACTTAACTCTGGAAACACCATATATTTT.

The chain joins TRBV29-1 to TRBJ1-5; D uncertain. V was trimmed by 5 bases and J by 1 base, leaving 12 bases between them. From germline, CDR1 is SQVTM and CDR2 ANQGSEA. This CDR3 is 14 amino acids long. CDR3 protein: CSVSRGGSNQPQHF. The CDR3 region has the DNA TGCAGCGTTAGCCGGGGAGGCAGCAATCAGCCCCAGCATTTT.

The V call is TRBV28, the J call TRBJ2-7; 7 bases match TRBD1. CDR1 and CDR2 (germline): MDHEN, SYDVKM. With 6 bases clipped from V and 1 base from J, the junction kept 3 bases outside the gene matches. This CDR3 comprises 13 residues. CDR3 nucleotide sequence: TGTGCCAGCAGCCCGGGACAGTCCTACGAGCAGTACTTC. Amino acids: CASSPGQSYEQYF.

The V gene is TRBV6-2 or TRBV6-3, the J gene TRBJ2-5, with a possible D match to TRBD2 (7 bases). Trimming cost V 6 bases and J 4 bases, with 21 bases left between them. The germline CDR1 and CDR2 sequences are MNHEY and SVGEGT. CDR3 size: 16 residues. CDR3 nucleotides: TGTGCCAGCAGCTCGCCGGCACGGGGGGCGGGAGAGACCCAGTACTTC. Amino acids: CASSSPARGAGETQYF.